The 31 T cell receptor beta chains reported below all come from one sample, sequenced in a study of T cells in Graves' hyperthyroidism and ophthalmopathy. RNA transcripts provided the source from which TCR beta CDR3 regions were amplified. HTBI primers were used for first-round RT-PCR of the TCR CDR3. TCRdb called the multiplex PCR reads again in MiXCR, with one record for every CDR3 protein. The sample contains a few hundred thousand distinct CDR3 sequences, around 15% of which appear only once. Sequencing was done on a sample of blood. These TCRs come from a woman under 30 with Graves' hyperthyroidism.

This clonotype was detected ten times or more. This chain links TRBV28 with TRBJ1-4; 9 positions agree with TRBD1. The junction had 4 bases not matched to a gene; V was cut back by 6 bases and J by 5 bases. The CDR3 spans 14 residues. Germline lookup yields CDR1 MDHEN and CDR2 SYDVKM. DNA for the CDR3: TGTGCCAGCAGGTTAGACAGGGGGAATGAAAAACTGTTTTTT. Its protein product is CASRLDRGNEKLFF.

The table lists this clonotype with a count of one. A read error may explain this, as a much larger clone is one base away. The chain employs TRBV20-1 and TRBJ2-7; D is uncertain. CDR1 is DFQATT, CDR2 SNEGSKA, per germline (reference sequence). Trimming removed 0 bases from V and 7 bases from J, with 10 bases in between. The CDR3 length is 12 residues. CDR3 coding DNA: TGCAGTGCTAGAGATCCCAAGGGTGAGCAGTACTTC. It codes for CSARDPKGEQYF.

This clonotype was observed at least ten times. J is TRBJ2-7 and V is TRBV30; D unclear. V lost 1 base, J lost 2 bases, and 12 bases lay in between. This CDR3 spans 14 amino acids. Germline V CDR1 and CDR2: GTSNPN, SVGIG (reference sequence). The CDR3 DNA reads as TGTGCCTGGAGTGATCGGGCAGAGGCCTACGAGCAGTACTTC. This translates into CAWSDRAEAYEQYF. The variable domain in full, with the rest retrieved from reference TRBV30 and TRBJ2-7, is SQTIHQWPATLVQPVGSPLSLECTVEGTSNPNLYWYRQAAGRGLQLLFYSVGIGQISSEVPQNLSASRPQDRQFILSSKKLLLSDSGFYLCAWSDRAEAYEQYFGPGTRLTVT.

This clonotype was picked up many times. The chain uses TRBV2 and TRBJ2-2; a weak D match, TRBD2 (6 bases). Trimming shortened V by 2 bases and J by 3 bases, and 10 bases separated the two germline ends. From germline, CDR1 is SNHLY and CDR2 FYNNEI. The CDR3 loop spans 15 amino acids. The CDR3 loop is CASSETGVHTGELFF. The CDR3 DNA reads as TGTGCCAGCAGTGAAACGGGAGTGCACACCGGGGAGCTGTTTTTT.

The chain recombines TRBV4-1 with TRBJ1-5, with 10 bases aligning to TRBD1. Germline V lookup: CDR1 MGHRA, CDR2 YSYEKL. The ends lost 3 bases at V and 1 base at J; junction bases unmatched: 3. This CDR3 is built from 16 residues. The CDR3 DNA sequence: TGCGCCAGCAGCCATCCGGGACAGGGGAGCAATCAGCCCCAGCATTTT. This gives the protein CASSHPGQGSNQPQHF.

The chain carries TRBV30 and TRBJ2-7; D may be TRBD1 or TRBD2 (6 bases each). Trimming pared 2 bases from V and 1 base from J, leaving 24 bases between. The CDR3 totals 18 residues. Per germline, CDR1 GTSNPN and CDR2 SVGIG (reference sequence). CDR3 residues: CAWSIGGQGPRISYEQYF. The CDR3 DNA reads as TGTGCCTGGAGTATTGGGGGGCAGGGGCCTCGGATATCCTACGAGCAGTACTTC.

The CDR3 DNA reads TGTGCCAGCAGCTCAGGGGACAGGGGGCCGACCGGGGAGCTGTTTTTT. Residues: CASSSGDRGPTGELFF. The chain employs TRBV5-6 and TRBJ2-2; 12 nucleotides line up with TRBD1. Germline assignment: CDR1 SGHDT and CDR2 YYEEEE. Trimming at V came to 3 bases and at J to 5 bases, leaving 5 bases not matched to a gene. CDR3 size: 16 residues.

This clonotype was found many times. CDR3 DNA sequence: TGCGCCAGCAGCTTGGCCGGGGTAGCGCCGAGCTCCTACGAGCAGTACTTC. Translating gives CASSLAGVAPSSYEQYF. The rearrangement joins TRBV5-1 to TRBJ2-7, with D tentatively TRBD2 (5 bases). Trimming stripped 0 bases from V and 0 bases from J, with 16 bases between. Germline loops: CDR1 SGHRS, CDR2 YFSETQ. The CDR3 totals 17 residues.

This clonotype showed up just a few times. V is TRBV6-1 and J is TRBJ2-2; no clear D. Germline V gene lookup returns CDR1 MNHNS and CDR2 SASEGT. The CDR3 has 13 amino acids. The V end lost 5 bases, the J end lost 3 bases, and 7 bases lay between the germline ends. CDR3 sequence: CASSYGDTGELFF. The CDR3 DNA reads as TGTGCCAGCAGTTATGGGGACACCGGGGAGCTGTTTTTT.

This clonotype was found many times. The chain recombines TRBV11-2 with TRBJ2-7; TRBD1 is a possible D gene (5 bases). Trimming shortened V by 3 bases and J by 1 base, and 10 bases separated the two germline ends. Germline CDR1 SGHAT, CDR2 FQNNGV. The CDR3 consists of 14 residues. The DNA for the CDR3 is TGTGCCAGCAGCTTGGTACAGGTTTCCTACGAGCAGTACTTC. Residues: CASSLVQVSYEQYF.

This clonotype occurred a few times. V is TRBV2 and J is TRBJ1-3; D is unclear. Germline assignment: CDR1 SNHLY and CDR2 FYNNEI. This CDR3 has 12 residues. V shed 7 bases and J shed 0 bases, with 4 bases lying between them. Written as DNA, the CDR3 is TGTGCCAGCATGAGCTCTGGAAACACCATATATTTT. It codes for CASMSSGNTIYF. Combining the CDR3 with reference TRBV2 and TRBJ1-3 gives the whole variable domain EPEVTQTPSHQVTQMGQEVILRCVPISNHLYFYWYRQILGQKVEFLVSFYNNEISEKSEIFDDQFSVERPDGSNFTLKIRSTKLEDSAMYFCASMSSGNTIYFGEGSWLTVV.

This clonotype was seen repeatedly, ten times or more. V gene TRBV29-1 combines with J gene TRBJ2-1; the match to TRBD2 covers 8 bases. The trim removed 1 base at V and 4 bases at J, leaving 3 bases unmatched. The germline V gene has CDR1 SQVTM and CDR2 ANQGSEA. The CDR3 runs to 14 residues. The CDR3 loop is CSVEGGLGYNEQFF. The CDR3, as DNA: TGCAGCGTTGAAGGGGGACTAGGATACAATGAGCAGTTCTTC.

The chain carries TRBV20-1 and TRBJ1-3; 8 nucleotides match TRBD1. Germline loops: CDR1 DFQATT, CDR2 SNEGSKA (reference sequence). The trim removed 1 base at V and 2 bases at J, leaving 13 bases unmatched. CDR3 size: 18 residues. The CDR3 coding sequence is TGCAGTGCTAGAGCCGCGTCGGGCAGGGGGCCGACTGGAAACACCATATATTTT. Amino acid sequence: CSARAASGRGPTGNTIYF.

This clonotype was observed at least ten times. The rearrangement joins TRBV28 to TRBJ1-2, with D possibly TRBD1 on 6 matching bases. Trimming left V 2 bases short and J 5 bases short, with 15 bases between. The CDR3 consists of 15 residues. CDR1 and CDR2 (germline): MDHEN, SYDVKM. CDR3 amino acids: CASSLPAGTGYGYTF. CDR3 DNA: TGTGCCAGCAGTTTACCCGCCGGAACAGGGTATGGCTACACCTTC.

The chain is built from TRBV5-8 and TRBJ2-5, with 8 bases identical to TRBD1. This CDR3 has 17 amino acids. Germline assignment: CDR1 SGHTS and CDR2 YDEGEE. V lost 5 bases, J lost 1 base, and 13 bases stayed unmatched. The CDR3 reads CASRFYRGLGPQETQYF. The DNA for the CDR3 is TGTGCCAGCAGATTTTACAGGGGGTTGGGCCCCCAAGAGACCCAGTACTTC.

This clonotype occurred a few times. The V and J genes are TRBV5-1 and TRBJ2-7, with 8 bases identical to TRBD2. Trimming cost V 0 bases and J 3 bases; bases outside gene matches: 2. CDR3 size: 14 residues. In germline, CDR1 is SGHRS, CDR2 YFSETQ. The CDR3 region is CASSLGLALYEQYF. The CDR3 DNA is TGCGCCAGCAGCTTGGGACTAGCGCTCTACGAGCAGTACTTC.

This clonotype has just a few counts. The V call is TRBV3-1, the J call TRBJ2-7; tentative D call: TRBD2 (5 bases). This CDR3 spans 15 amino acids. Per the germline V gene, CDR1 is LGHDT and CDR2 is YNNKEL (reference sequence). The V and J ends lost 1 base and 5 bases respectively, with 15 bases between them. CDR3 protein: CASSQGSFSGNEQYF. DNA for the CDR3: TGTGCCAGCAGCCAAGGGTCTTTTTCGGGGAACGAGCAGTACTTC.

The CDR3 DNA follows: TGCGCCAGCAGTGAGTTCAGGACAGATACGCAGTATTTT. This gives the protein CASSEFRTDTQYF. The chain joins TRBV10-2 to TRBJ2-3; D remains unclear. V was clipped by 1 base and J by 3 bases, with 5 bases between them. The CDR3 runs to 13 residues. Per germline, CDR1 WSHSY and CDR2 SAAADI.

This clonotype was seen ten or more times. The gene calls are TRBV20-1 and TRBJ2-1; 12 nucleotides line up with TRBD2. Germline values: CDR1 DFQATT, CDR2 SNEGSKA (reference sequence). The CDR3 is 14 residues long. Germline trimming cut 2 bases from V and 6 bases from J; bases unmatched to any gene: 2. CDR3 DNA sequence: TGCAGTGCTAGACTAGCGGGAGGGCCCAATGAGCAGTTCTTC. It encodes CSARLAGGPNEQFF.

V gene TRBV6-1 combines with J gene TRBJ2-7, with 11 positions matching TRBD2. With 6 bases clipped from V and 6 bases from J, the junction kept 10 bases outside the gene matches. CDR1 is MNHNS, CDR2 SASEGT, per germline. The CDR3 has 15 amino acids. This chain's CDR3 is CASSRLAGNAPEQYF. CDR3 bases: TGTGCCAGCAGCAGACTAGCGGGAAATGCTCCCGAGCAGTACTTC.

Worth noting for this clonotype: This could be a read error, since a much larger clone is one nucleotide away. CDR3 nucleotides: TGTGCCAGCAGTTCCGGGACTAGCGGCCCCTACAATGAGCAGTTCTTC. Translated: CASSSGTSGPYNEQFF. The V gene is TRBV12-3 or TRBV12-4, the J gene TRBJ2-1; 11 bases are a match to TRBD2. Trimming took 4 bases from V and 2 from J; bases not matched to a gene: 4. The CDR3 runs 16 residues.

The genes are TRBV19 and TRBJ2-6; the D gene is possibly TRBD2 (6 bases). Trimming left V 5 bases short and J 0 bases short, with 14 bases between. The CDR3 is 17 amino acids. From germline, CDR1 is LNHDA and CDR2 SQIVND (reference sequence). The CDR3 nucleotides read TGTGCCAGTAGTTTGGGACTCCTGAGCTCTGGGGCCAACGTCCTGACTTTC. Translation gives CASSLGLLSSGANVLTF.

The chain employs TRBV6-1 and TRBJ2-5, with 8 bases fitting TRBD1. V was clipped by 4 bases and J by 5 bases; unmatched bases: 3. The CDR3 has 13 amino acids. In germline, CDR1 is MNHNS, CDR2 SASEGT. The DNA for the CDR3 is TGTGCCAGCAGTGCCAGGGGGCTTGAGACCCAGTACTTC. Translation: CASSARGLETQYF.

Many counts were recorded for this clonotype. V usage is TRBV28 and J usage is TRBJ1-3; D is ambiguous. The CDR3 runs to 18 residues. Germline V CDR1 and CDR2: MDHEN, SYDVKM. Trimming pared 3 bases from V and 2 bases from J, leaving 20 bases between. Here the CDR3 reads CASSLTVYANYPGNTIYF. CDR3 bases: TGTGCCAGCAGTTTGACCGTCTACGCGAATTACCCTGGAAACACCATATATTTT.

This clonotype was seen only a few times. The chain links TRBV7-9 to TRBJ1-1; D perhaps matches TRBD1 (5 bases). The V end was cut by 5 bases, the J end by 0 bases, with 13 bases between. The CDR3 spans 15 residues. In germline, CDR1 is SEHNR, CDR2 FQNEAQ (reference sequence). Written as DNA, the CDR3 is TGTGCCAGCAGCCTGGGACTGGTGGTGAACACTGAAGCTTTCTTT. This translates into CASSLGLVVNTEAFF.

This clonotype was detected many times. The chain is built from TRBV2 and TRBJ1-2; D might be TRBD1 (5 bases). CDR1 is SNHLY and CDR2 is FYNNEI in the germline V gene. The CDR3 has 16 residues. V lost 1 base to trimming and J lost 1 base, with 13 bases between them. Here the CDR3 reads CASSEVQVKGNYGYTF. The CDR3, as DNA: TGTGCCAGCAGTGAAGTACAGGTCAAGGGTAACTATGGCTACACCTTC.

This clonotype was recorded at least ten times. The rearrangement joins TRBV12-3 or TRBV12-4 to TRBJ1-3, with D maybe TRBD1 (5 bases). This CDR3 comprises 15 residues. V lost 2 bases, J lost 7 bases, and 15 bases lay in between. As DNA, the CDR3 is TGTGCCAGCAGTTTACAGGGCCCCAAGCGGAACACCATATATTTT. Translation gives CASSLQGPKRNTIYF.

This clonotype showed up many times. The V call is TRBV28, the J call TRBJ2-7, with TRBD2 identical over 7 bases. With 7 bases clipped from V and 2 bases from J, the junction kept 11 bases outside the gene matches. The CDR3 consists of 15 residues. Germline V gives CDR1 MDHEN, CDR2 SYDVKM. In DNA, the CDR3 is TGTGCCAGCACCACCCCTCGGCTAGCGGCCTACGAGCAGTACTTC. Its translation is CASTTPRLAAYEQYF.

In this sample, this clonotype turned up many times. This chain uses TRBV7-9 with TRBJ2-3; 12 nucleotides match TRBD2. V lost 1 base, J lost 5 bases, and 16 bases stayed unmatched. Germline CDR1 and CDR2: SEHNR and FQNEAQ (reference sequence). The CDR3 runs to 20 residues. This chain's CDR3 is CASSLGDPSGRAVRGDTQYF. The CDR3 bases are TGTGCCAGCAGCTTAGGGGATCCTAGCGGGAGGGCCGTTCGCGGAGATACGCAGTATTTT. The whole variable domain, filled in from reference TRBV7-9 and TRBJ2-3, reads DTGVSQNPRHKITKRGQNVTFRCDPISEHNRLYWYRQTLGQGPEFLTYFQNEAQLEKSRLLSDRFSAERPKGSFSTLEIQRTEQGDSAMYLCASSLGDPSGRAVRGDTQYFGPGTRLTVL.

In the case of this clonotype: It may be a read error: a sequence one base away is much more abundant. The rearrangement joins TRBV20-1 to TRBJ1-1, with a possible D match to TRBD1 (6 bases). CDR3 length equals 12 residues. Germline V gives CDR1 DFQATT, CDR2 SNEGSKA (reference sequence). Written as DNA, the CDR3 is TGCAGTACTAGGTTACAGGGCCCTGAAGCTTTCTTT. Protein product: CSTRLQGPEAFF.

This clonotype was observed many times. The genes are TRBV28 and TRBJ2-3; 7 bases fit TRBD2. Losses at the gene ends were 3 bases for V and 10 bases for J; bases not matched to a gene: 16. Germline V gene data show CDR1 as MDHEN and CDR2 as SYDVKM. The CDR3 has 16 amino acids. The CDR3 reads CASSFRAGAPLMAQYF. The DNA of the CDR3 is TGTGCCAGCAGTTTTCGGGCGGGAGCGCCCCTAATGGCGCAGTATTTT.